The sequence of this T cell receptor (beta chain) was determined in a study of blood T cell repertoires in COVID-19. Study as a whole: Collection of acute and convalescent COVID-19 samples took place in the United States, Italy and Spain. PBMCs, B-cell-depleted T cells, or T cells provided the cDNA or gDNA that made up the material.

With 7 bases removed from V and 4 bases from J, the gap between germline ends came to 16 bases. The CDR3 length is 14 residues. Germline CDR1 is SNHLY and CDR2 is FYNNEI. Authors' methods: Amplification of reference gene primers provided the estimated nucleated cell counts. Clones were sequenced by immunoSEQ multiplex PCR, and TCRdb holds only the in-frame ones, with some missing. V and J calls plus clone size are reproduced from that table; the DNA served to infer D and trimming. The data contain 40,000 to 50,000 clones, about 83% of them singletons. V gene TRBV2 combines with J gene TRBJ1-1, with D possibly matching TRBD1 (6 bases). The clonotype comes from a woman of 80 years or more with acute or convalescent COVID-19. The sample consisted of peripheral blood. The CDR3 protein is CASIGDTVGTEAFF. The CDR3 DNA reads TGTGCCAGCATCGGGGACACAGTGGGCACTGAAGCTTTCTTT.